This is a list of T cell receptor beta chains from one sample in a study of T-cell reconstitution after alpha-beta-depleted transplantation in children. TCRdb reanalysed the PCR reads using MiXCR and keeps one entry per CDR3 protein. The table includes hundreds of thousands of distinct CDR3 sequences, roughly 15% detected once. This sample comprised PBMCs, mostly from graft donor cells, obtained 360 days after TCRalphabeta/CD19-depleted stem cell transplant. All receptors come from a male patient between 10 and 17 years old who had a stem cell transplant for acute lymphoblastic leukemia, so the T cells may come from the graft donor. Both conserved end residues are part of each CDR3. A D gene is named only where the DNA matches it firmly. Size values are once, few and many counts, or a class for expanded clones, and some rows have none.

clone size	J gene	D gene	V gene	CDR3 DNA	CDR3 protein
few	TRBJ1-5	TRBD1	TRBV27	TGTGCCAGCAGCTGGGGACAGGGCTACAATCAGCCCCAGCATTTT	CASSWGQGYNQPQHF
-	TRBJ2-7	-	TRBV7-3	TGTGCCAGCAGCTTATCGTTGGGGATCAACTACGAGCAGTACTTC	CASSLSLGINYEQYF
-	TRBJ1-2	-	TRBV10-2	TGCGCCAGCAGCAGTTTTAACTATGGCTACACCTTC	CASSSFNYGYTF
-	TRBJ2-5	TRBD2	TRBV5-1	TGCGCCAGCAGCCGTTCGGGACTAGCGGGAGTGGAGACCCAGTACTTC	CASSRSGLAGVETQYF
many	TRBJ2-1	TRBD2	TRBV5-1	TGCGCCAGCAGCTTGGGGGCCGGGGGGAATGAGCAGTTCTTC	CASSLGAGGNEQFF
-	TRBJ2-2	TRBD2	TRBV5-1	TGCGCCAGCAGCCCTAAGCTAGCGGGGAACACCGGGGAGCTGTTTTTT	CASSPKLAGNTGELFF
many	TRBJ1-2	TRBD1	TRBV27	TGTGCCAGCAGTTTATTCCCGCTGACAGGGCTGTATGGCTACACCTTC	CASSLFPLTGLYGYTF
few	TRBJ2-1	TRBD2	TRBV27	TGTGCCAGCTTCCTCTGGTCTAGCGGGAGACAACGGGTCTACAATGAGCAGTTCTTC	CASFLWSSGRQRVYNEQFF
-	TRBJ2-2	-	TRBV11-3	TGTGCCAGCAGCAAGTTAGGGGGACCCGAAACCGGGGAGCTGTTTTTT	CASSKLGGPETGELFF
few	TRBJ2-5	TRBD1	TRBV7-9	TGTGCCAGCAGGGGGACAGTCCAAGAGACCCAGTACTTC	CASRGTVQETQYF